This is a list of T cell receptor beta chains from one sample in a study of shared clonotypes between healthy human individuals. Produced via immunoSEQ multiplex PCR; TCRdb's table is partial and in-frame only. The data show just over 2,000,000 clones, roughly 95% seen once. Sequencing was performed on naive CD8+ T cells sorted from blood. These receptors were taken from a man between 18 and 35 years old in good health. The CDR3 runs from the conserved cysteine through the conserved F or W. A D gene is named only where the DNA matches it firmly. The size of a clone is reported for some rows only, either as once, few or many, or as a class for expanded clones.

v_gene: TRBV6-5; d_gene: .; j_gene: TRBJ2-1; abundance: .; CDR3aa: CASSYPGASSYNEQFF; CDR3nt: TGTGCCAGCAGTTACCCCGGAGCGAGCTCCTACAATGAGCAGTTCTTC
v_gene: TRBV4-3; d_gene: .; j_gene: TRBJ2-1; abundance: .; CDR3aa: CASSQGDQHNEQFF; CDR3nt: TGCGCCAGCAGCCAAGGGGACCAGCACAATGAGCAGTTCTTC
v_gene: TRBV5-4; d_gene: TRBD1; j_gene: TRBJ1-2; abundance: .; CDR3aa: CASSWTGGNGYTF; CDR3nt: TGTGCCAGCAGCTGGACAGGGGGCAATGGCTACACCTTC
v_gene: TRBV2; d_gene: .; j_gene: TRBJ2-5; abundance: once; CDR3aa: CASMRFGETQYF; CDR3nt: TGTGCCAGCATGCGATTTGGGGAGACCCAGTACTTC
v_gene: TRBV2; d_gene: .; j_gene: TRBJ2-3; abundance: .; CDR3aa: CASRRGGDTDTQYF; CDR3nt: TGTGCCAGCAGGAGGGGGGGGGACACAGATACGCAGTATTTT
v_gene: TRBV10-2; d_gene: TRBD2; j_gene: TRBJ2-5; abundance: .; CDR3aa: CASSGAGGAETQYF; CDR3nt: TGCGCCAGCAGTGGTGCGGGAGGTGCGGAGACCCAGTACTTC
v_gene: TRBV18; d_gene: .; j_gene: TRBJ2-1; abundance: .; CDR3aa: CASSPYGMSSYNEQFF; CDR3nt: TGTGCCAGCTCACCATACGGAATGAGCTCCTACAATGAGCAGTTCTTC
v_gene: TRBV5-5; d_gene: TRBD1; j_gene: TRBJ2-7; abundance: once; CDR3aa: CASSRGQVNTYEQYF; CDR3nt: TGTGCCAGCAGCCGGGGACAGGTCAATACCTACGAGCAGTACTTC
v_gene: TRBV5-4; d_gene: .; j_gene: TRBJ1-2; abundance: .; CDR3aa: CASSLADGYTF; CDR3nt: TGTGCCAGCAGCTTGGCTGATGGCTACACCTTC
v_gene: TRBV29-1; d_gene: .; j_gene: TRBJ2-1; abundance: .; CDR3aa: CSVEGTVDNEQFF; CDR3nt: TGCAGCGTTGAAGGGACCGTAGACAATGAGCAGTTCTTC